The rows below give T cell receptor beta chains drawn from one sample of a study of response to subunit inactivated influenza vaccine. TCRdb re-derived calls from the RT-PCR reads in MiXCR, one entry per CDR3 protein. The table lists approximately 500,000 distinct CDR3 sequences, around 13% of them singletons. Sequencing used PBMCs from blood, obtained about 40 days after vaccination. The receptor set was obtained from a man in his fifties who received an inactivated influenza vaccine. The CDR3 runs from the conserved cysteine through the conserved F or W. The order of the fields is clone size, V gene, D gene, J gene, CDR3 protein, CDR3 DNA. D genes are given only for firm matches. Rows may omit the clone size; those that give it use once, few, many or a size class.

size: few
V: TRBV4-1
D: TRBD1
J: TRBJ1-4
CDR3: CASRSPGQGETNEKLFF
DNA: TGCGCCAGCAGGTCCCCAGGACAGGGAGAAACTAATGAAAAACTGTTTTTT

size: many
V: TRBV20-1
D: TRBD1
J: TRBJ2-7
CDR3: CSANRDRGYEQYF
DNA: TGCAGTGCTAACCGGGACAGGGGCTACGAGCAGTACTTC

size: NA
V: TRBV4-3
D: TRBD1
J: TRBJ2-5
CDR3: CASSPGTGGLWTQYF
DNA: TGCGCCAGCAGCCCCGGGACAGGGGGTTTGTGGACCCAGTACTTC

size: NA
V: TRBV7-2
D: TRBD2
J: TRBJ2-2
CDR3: CASSRDGGGRTGELFF
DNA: TGTGCCAGCAGCCGCGATGGCGGGGGGCGAACCGGGGAGCTGTTTTTT

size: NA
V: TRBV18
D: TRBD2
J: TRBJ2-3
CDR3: CASSPLGGAMSGTDTQYF
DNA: TGTGCCAGCTCACCACTGGGAGGGGCGATGTCTGGCACAGATACGCAGTATTTT

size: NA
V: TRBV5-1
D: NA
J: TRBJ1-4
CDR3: CASSLIPGPRGEKLFF
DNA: TGCGCCAGCAGCTTGATTCCAGGGCCCCGAGGGGAAAAACTGTTTTTT

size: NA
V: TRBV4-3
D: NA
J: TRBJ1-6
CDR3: CASSQVRNSPLHF
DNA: TGCGCCAGCAGCCAAGTCCGTAATTCACCCCTCCACTTT

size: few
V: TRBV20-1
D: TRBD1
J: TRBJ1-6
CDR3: CSARTGTEASPLHF
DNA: TGCAGTGCTAGAACAGGGACAGAGGCCTCACCCCTCCACTTT

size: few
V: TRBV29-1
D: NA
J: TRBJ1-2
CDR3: CSVEGTVTGYTF
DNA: TGCAGCGTTGAAGGAACCGTGACAGGCTACACCTTC

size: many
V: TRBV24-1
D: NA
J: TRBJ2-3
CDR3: CATRSTGTGDTQYF
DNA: TGTGCCACCAGAAGCACAGGGACCGGAGATACGCAGTATTTT